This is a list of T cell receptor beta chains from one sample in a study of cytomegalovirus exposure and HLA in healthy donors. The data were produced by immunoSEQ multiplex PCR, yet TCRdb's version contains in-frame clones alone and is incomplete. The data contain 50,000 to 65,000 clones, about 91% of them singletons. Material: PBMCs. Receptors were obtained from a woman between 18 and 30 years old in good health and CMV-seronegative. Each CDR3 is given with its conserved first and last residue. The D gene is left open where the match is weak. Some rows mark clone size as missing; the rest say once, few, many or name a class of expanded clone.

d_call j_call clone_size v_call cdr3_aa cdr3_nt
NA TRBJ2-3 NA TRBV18 CASSPEQDVHTQYF TGTGCCAGCTCCCCGGAACAGGACGTGCATACGCAGTATTTT
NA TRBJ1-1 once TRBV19 CASSNRPNTEAFF TGTGCCAGTAGTAACAGACCGAACACTGAAGCTTTCTTT
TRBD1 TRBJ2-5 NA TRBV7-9 CASSFRQGVVETQYF TGTGCCAGCAGCTTTAGACAGGGGGTTGTAGAGACCCAGTACTTC
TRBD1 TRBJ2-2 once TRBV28 CASSFLTTGANTGELFF TGTGCCAGCAGTTTTCTAACGACAGGGGCAAACACCGGGGAGCTGTTTTTT
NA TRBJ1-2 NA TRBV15 CATSRDRNGYTF TGTGCCACCAGCAGAGATAGAAATGGCTACACCTTC
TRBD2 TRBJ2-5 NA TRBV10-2 CASSPGTSGGLQETQYF TGCGCCAGCAGTCCTGGGACTAGCGGGGGGTTACAAGAGACCCAGTACTTC
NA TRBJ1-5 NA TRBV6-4 CASSFWHQSNQPQHF TGTGCCAGCAGTTTCTGGCACCAAAGCAATCAGCCCCAGCATTTT
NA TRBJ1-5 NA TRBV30 CAWSDRRRLNQPQHF TGTGCCTGGAGTGATCGCAGGCGCCTCAATCAGCCCCAGCATTTT
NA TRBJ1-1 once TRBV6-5 CASKSHMNTEAFF TGTGCCAGCAAATCCCACATGAACACTGAAGCTTTCTTT
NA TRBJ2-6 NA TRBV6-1 CASTGLESGANVLTF TGTGCCAGCACCGGACTCGAGTCGGGGGCCAACGTCCTGACTTTC
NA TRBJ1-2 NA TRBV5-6 CASSYTDRAGYTF TGTGCCAGCAGCTATACAGACCGAGCAGGCTACACCTTC
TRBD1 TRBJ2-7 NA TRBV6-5 CASSYGGTGVWYF TGTGCCAGCAGTTACGGCGGGACAGGGGTTTGGTACTTC
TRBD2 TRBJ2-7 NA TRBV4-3 CASSQDRAGGIAYEQYF TGCGCCAGCAGCCAAGATCGGGCGGGAGGGATAGCCTACGAGCAGTACTTC
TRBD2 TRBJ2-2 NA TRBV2 CASSEPTRTSGANTGELFF TGTGCCAGCAGTGAGCCCACTCGGACTAGCGGGGCTAACACCGGGGAGCTGTTTTTT
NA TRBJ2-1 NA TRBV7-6 CASSLGGIYNEQFF TGTGCCAGCAGCTTAGGGGGCATTTACAATGAGCAGTTCTTC
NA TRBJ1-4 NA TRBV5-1 CASSAGRNHEKLFF TGCGCCAGCAGCGCGGGACGGAATCATGAAAAACTGTTTTTT
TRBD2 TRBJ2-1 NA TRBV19 CASSMISGELNNEQFF TGTGCCAGTAGTATGATTAGCGGGGAGCTCAACAATGAGCAGTTCTTC
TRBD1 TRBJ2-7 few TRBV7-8 CASSSGTGGRQYF TGTGCCAGCAGCTCGGGGACAGGGGGACGGCAGTACTTC
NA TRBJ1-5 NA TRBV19 CASSISNQPQHF TGTGCCAGTAGCATTAGCAATCAGCCCCAGCATTTT
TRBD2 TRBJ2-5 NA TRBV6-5 CASSWKRGQETQYF TGTGCCAGCAGTTGGAAGCGGGGACAAGAGACCCAGTACTTC
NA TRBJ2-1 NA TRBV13 CASSAGLSSYNEQFF TGTGCCAGCAGCGCCGGACTAAGCTCCTACAATGAGCAGTTCTTC
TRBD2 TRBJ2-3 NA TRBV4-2 CASSQEWSSGTDTQYF TGTGCCAGCAGCCAAGAATGGTCTAGCGGGACAGATACGCAGTATTTT
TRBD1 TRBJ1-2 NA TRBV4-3 CASSQDITGQGYGYTF TGCGCCAGCAGCCAAGATATAACGGGACAGGGCTATGGCTACACCTTC
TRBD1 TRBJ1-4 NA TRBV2 CASGTGGNEKLFF TGTGCCAGCGGGACAGGGGGAAACGAAAAACTGTTTTTT
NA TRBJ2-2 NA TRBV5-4 CASSAGTPKAGELFF TGTGCCAGCAGCGCTGGGACACCCAAGGCCGGGGAGCTGTTTTTT
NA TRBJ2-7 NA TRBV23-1 CASPKREVNEQYF TGCGCCAGCCCAAAACGGGAAGTCAACGAGCAGTACTTC
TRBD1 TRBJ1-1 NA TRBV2 CASRGGTGNTEAFF TGTGCCAGCCGTGGGGGGACAGGGAACACTGAAGCTTTCTTT
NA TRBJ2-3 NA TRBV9 CASSVLRGSDTQYF TGTGCCAGCAGCGTTCTTCGAGGGTCAGATACGCAGTATTTT
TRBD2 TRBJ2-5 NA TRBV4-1 CASSQESTGTSIETQYF TGCGCCAGCAGCCAAGAATCAACCGGGACTAGCATAGAGACCCAGTACTTC
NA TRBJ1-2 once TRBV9 CASSTQGQGPAGYTF TGTGCCAGCAGCACCCAGGGGCAGGGCCCCGCGGGCTACACCTTC
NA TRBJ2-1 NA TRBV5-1 CASSLEAGTVYNEQFF TGCGCCAGCAGCTTGGAAGCGGGTACTGTCTACAATGAGCAGTTCTTC
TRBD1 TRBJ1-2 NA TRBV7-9 CASRADRGVWNYGYTF TGTGCCAGCAGGGCGGACAGGGGCGTATGGAACTATGGCTACACCTTC